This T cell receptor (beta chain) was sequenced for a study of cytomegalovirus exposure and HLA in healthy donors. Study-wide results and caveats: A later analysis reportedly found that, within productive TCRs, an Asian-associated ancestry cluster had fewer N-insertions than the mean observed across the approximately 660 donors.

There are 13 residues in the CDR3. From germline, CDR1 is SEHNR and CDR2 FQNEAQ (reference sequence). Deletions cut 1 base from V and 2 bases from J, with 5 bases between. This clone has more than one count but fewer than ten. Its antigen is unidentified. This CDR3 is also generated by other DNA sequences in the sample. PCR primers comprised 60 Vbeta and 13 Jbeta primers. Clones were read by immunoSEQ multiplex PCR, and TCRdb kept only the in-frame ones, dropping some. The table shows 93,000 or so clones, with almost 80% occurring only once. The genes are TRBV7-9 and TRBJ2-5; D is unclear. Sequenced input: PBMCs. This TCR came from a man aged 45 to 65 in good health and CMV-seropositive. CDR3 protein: CASSLDSQETQYF. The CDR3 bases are TGTGCCAGCAGCTTAGACAGTCAAGAGACCCAGTACTTC.